This TCR beta chain was found in a study of T cells after yellow fever vaccination (dated by TCRdb to the late 2010s). For the wider study: The SMART-Seq v4 Ultra Low Input RNA kit was used to prepare libraries from fractions with low cell numbers. To track T-cell clones before and after primary and booster YFV17D yellow fever vaccination, bulk TCR alpha and beta repertoires were sequenced longitudinally. Two healthy male donors, one aged 18 to 30 and one aged 30 to 40 years, made up the cohort. Blood samples were taken at several timepoints before and after primary and secondary immunization, and bulk PBMC replicates and cell subsets were isolated.

According to the study, the label for this sample's treatment or condition signals: live attenuated yellow fever vaccine strain. Two biological replicates of bulk PBMCs were collected at each blood-draw timepoint. PBMCs were isolated from peripheral blood using a standard Ficoll-Paque protocol. TriZol was used to extract RNA from bulk PBMCs, from CD4 and CD8 fractions, and from dextramer-positive and dextramer-negative fractions. This clonotype has a count of ten or more. Its binding antigen is unknown. Base qualities were left out, and no much larger clone turns up one base away. The study at large found these results: Compared with the primary T-cell response, the secondary T-cell response was faster but weaker, reaching its peak on day 5 rather than on day 15. After the booster, most of the clones that had expanded following primary vaccination were detected again (96% of CD4 and 80% to 90% of CD8), which suggests that memory was broadly maintained. Only a couple of donors were included in the study, so the extent to which the findings can be generalized is limited. A small fraction of clonotypes appeared in both the CD4 and CD8 compartments, likely as a result of convergent recombination. Computational filtering was needed because FACS-sorted repertoires could contain abundant contaminating clonotypes from the bulk population.

The CDR3 holds 14 amino acids from the cysteine to the phenylalanine. Only the CDR3 DNA is retained, 42 bases long and in frame from the first base. The germline V gene specifies KGHDR as CDR1 and SFDVKD as CDR2. Deletion took 4 bases off V and 5 bases off J, with a span of 13 bases between the germline ends. TCR cDNA was synthesized by 5'RACE template switching, which introduced a universal primer site and unique molecular identifiers. cDNA synthesis was primed from both the TCR alpha and TCR beta constant segments. Library amplification used two PCR steps, and the second PCR step added sample barcodes and sequencing adapters. Sequencing of libraries was done on Illumina HiSeq 2500 (2x100 bp) or NovaSeq (2x150 bp). As for the authors' bioinformatics: Reads were demultiplexed and collapsed into UMI consensus sequences with MIGEC, and V(D)J alignment was performed with MiXCR. Vaccine-responding clonotypes were defined with edgeR using replicate PBMC samples, requiring FDR below 0.01 and a log2 fold change above 5 up to day 15. Bulk clonotypes were assigned CD4 or CD8 identity according to which sequenced CD4 or CD8 repertoire held them at higher abundance. The raw public reads went through TCRdb reprocessing: fastp at Q25, MiXCR clone calling, in-frame beta chains kept. Rows are unified per CDR3 protein, each entry keeping the most common DNA and genes. The V and J calls here are based on TCRdb, not the publication. The sample profile shows hundreds of thousands of distinct CDR3 sequences; approximately 12% of them were found once. Jointly, the top ten make up over 12% of the sample.

The clonotype originates from a man younger than 45 who received the YFV17D yellow fever vaccine. The material sequenced was PBMCs, taken on the day of the yellow fever booster vaccination. The sequence is built from TRBV24-1 and TRBJ2-5; confidence is insufficient to name the D gene. At the DNA level, the sequence is TGTGCCACCAGTGACTCCCGGACGACTGAGACCCAGTACTTC. The resulting protein is CATSDSRTTETQYF.